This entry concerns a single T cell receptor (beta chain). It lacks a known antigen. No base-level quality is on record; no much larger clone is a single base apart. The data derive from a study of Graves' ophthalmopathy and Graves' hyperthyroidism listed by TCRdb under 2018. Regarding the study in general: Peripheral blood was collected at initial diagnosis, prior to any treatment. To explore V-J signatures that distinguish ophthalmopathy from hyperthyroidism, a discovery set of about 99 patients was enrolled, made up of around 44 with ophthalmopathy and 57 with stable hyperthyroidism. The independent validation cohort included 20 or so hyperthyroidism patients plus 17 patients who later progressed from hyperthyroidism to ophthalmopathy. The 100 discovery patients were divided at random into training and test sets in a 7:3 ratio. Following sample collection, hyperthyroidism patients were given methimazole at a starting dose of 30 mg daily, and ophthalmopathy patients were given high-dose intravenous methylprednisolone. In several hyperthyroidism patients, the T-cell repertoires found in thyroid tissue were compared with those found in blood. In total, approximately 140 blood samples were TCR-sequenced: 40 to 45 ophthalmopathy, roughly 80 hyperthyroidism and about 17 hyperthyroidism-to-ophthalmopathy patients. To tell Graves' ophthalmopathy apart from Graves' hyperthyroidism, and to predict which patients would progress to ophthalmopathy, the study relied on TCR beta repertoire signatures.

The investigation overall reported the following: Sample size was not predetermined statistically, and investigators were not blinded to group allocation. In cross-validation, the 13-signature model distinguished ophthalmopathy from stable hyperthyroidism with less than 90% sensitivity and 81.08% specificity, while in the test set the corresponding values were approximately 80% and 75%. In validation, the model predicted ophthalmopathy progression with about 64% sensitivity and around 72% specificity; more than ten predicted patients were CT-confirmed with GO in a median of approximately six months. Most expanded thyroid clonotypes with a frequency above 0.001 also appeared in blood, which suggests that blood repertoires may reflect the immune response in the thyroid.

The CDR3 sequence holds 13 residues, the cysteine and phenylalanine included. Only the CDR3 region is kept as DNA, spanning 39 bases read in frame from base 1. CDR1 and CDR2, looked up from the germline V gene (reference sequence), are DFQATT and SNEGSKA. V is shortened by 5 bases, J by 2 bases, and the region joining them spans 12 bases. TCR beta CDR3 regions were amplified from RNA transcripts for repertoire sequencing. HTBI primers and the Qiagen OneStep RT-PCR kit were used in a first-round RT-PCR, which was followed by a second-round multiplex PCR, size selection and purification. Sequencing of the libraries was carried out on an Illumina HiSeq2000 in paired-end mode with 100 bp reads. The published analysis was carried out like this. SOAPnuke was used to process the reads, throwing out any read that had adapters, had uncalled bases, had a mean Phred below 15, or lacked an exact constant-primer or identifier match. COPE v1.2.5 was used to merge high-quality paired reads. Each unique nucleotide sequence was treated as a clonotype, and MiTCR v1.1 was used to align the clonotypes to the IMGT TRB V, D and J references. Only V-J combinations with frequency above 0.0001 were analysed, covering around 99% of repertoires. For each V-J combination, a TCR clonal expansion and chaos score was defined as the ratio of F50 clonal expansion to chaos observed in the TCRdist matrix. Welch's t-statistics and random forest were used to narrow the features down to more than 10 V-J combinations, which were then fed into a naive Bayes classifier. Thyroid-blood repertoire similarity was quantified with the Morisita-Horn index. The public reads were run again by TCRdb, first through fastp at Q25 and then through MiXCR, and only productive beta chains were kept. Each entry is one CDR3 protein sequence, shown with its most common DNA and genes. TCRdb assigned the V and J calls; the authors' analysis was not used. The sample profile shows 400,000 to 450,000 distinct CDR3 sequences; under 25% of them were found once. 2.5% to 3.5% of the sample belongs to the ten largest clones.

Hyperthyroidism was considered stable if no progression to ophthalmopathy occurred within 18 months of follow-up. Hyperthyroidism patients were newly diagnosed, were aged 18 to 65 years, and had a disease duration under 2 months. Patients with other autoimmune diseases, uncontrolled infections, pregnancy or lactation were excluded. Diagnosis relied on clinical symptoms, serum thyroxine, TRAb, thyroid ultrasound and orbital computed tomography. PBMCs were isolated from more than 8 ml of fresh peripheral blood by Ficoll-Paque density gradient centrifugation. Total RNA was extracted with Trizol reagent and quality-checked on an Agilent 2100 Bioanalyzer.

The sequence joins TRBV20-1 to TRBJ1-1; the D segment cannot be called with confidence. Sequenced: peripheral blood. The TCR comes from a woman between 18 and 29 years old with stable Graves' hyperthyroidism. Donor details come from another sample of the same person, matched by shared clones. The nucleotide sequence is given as TGCAGTGCTCAGAGGGCTTCTAACACTGAAGCTTTCTTT. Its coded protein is CSAQRASNTEAFF.